This paragraph covers one TCR beta chain sequence. Antigen unknown. Clinicians diagnosed using symptoms, serum thyroxine, TRAb, thyroid ultrasound and orbital computed tomography. RNA transcripts served as template for amplifying TCR beta CDR3 sequences. The workflow started with a first-round RT-PCR run with HTBI primers and then moved on to a second-round multiplex PCR. TCRdb reprocessed the multiplex PCR reads via MiXCR and lists one record per CDR3 protein. The sample lists hundreds of thousands of distinct CDR3 sequences, about 41% occurring once. Per the germline V gene, CDR1 is MGHDK and CDR2 is SYGVNS. The J segment lost 4 bases and the V segment lost 7 bases, leaving 20 bases of the junction unmatched. The CDR3 is made up of 18 amino acids. This sample was taken from a study of Graves' ophthalmopathy and Graves' hyperthyroidism. Study conclusions and caveats: Most expanded clonotypes from thyroid (those above 0.001 frequency) were also found in blood. For separating ophthalmopathy from stable hyperthyroidism, a 13-signature model gave 87.88% sensitivity and about 82% specificity.

This receptor was obtained from an adult man with Graves' ophthalmopathy. V and J are TRBV25-1 and TRBJ1-2; the match to TRBD1 covers 8 bases. The sample taken for sequencing was peripheral blood. CDR3 bases: TGTGCCAGCACCCCGGACAGGGAAACTGCCCTGCTAGGCTATGGCTACACCTTC. This gives the protein CASTPDRETALLGYGYTF.